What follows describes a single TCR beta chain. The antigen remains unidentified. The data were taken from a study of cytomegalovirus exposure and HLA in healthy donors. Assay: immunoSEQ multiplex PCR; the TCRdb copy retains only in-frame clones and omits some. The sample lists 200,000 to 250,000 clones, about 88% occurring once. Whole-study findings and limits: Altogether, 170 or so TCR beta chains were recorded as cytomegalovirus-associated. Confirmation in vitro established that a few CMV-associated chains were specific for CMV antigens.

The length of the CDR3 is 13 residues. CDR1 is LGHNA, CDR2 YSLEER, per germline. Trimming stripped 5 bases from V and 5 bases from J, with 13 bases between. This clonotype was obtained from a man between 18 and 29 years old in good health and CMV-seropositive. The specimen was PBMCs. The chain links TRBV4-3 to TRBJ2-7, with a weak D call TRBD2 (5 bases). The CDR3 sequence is CASSTRTGNEQYF. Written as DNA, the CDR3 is TGCGCCAGCAGCACACGGACTGGGAACGAGCAGTACTTC.